This T cell receptor (beta chain) was identified in a study of blood T cell repertoires in COVID-19. In the study overall: The United States, Italy and Spain provided the acute and convalescent COVID-19 samples. PBMCs, B-cell-depleted T cells, or T cells were the source of the cDNA or gDNA that made up the material.

The authors' processing: Amplification from reference gene primers served as the basis for estimated nucleated cell counts. This table comes from immunoSEQ multiplex PCR, and its TCRdb copy is limited to in-frame clones, with some not included. The DNA gave D and trimming, while V, J and clone size come from that table. The sample includes about 64,000 clones, over 75% seen only once; the top ten take approximately 3.6%. This CDR3 spans 14 amino acids. V lost 1 base to trimming and J lost 4 bases, with 10 bases between them. The V gene's germline CDR1 is SEHNR and CDR2 FQNEAQ (reference sequence). The gene calls are TRBV7-9 and TRBJ1-1; D possibly corresponds to TRBD1 (5 bases). What was sequenced was peripheral blood. The clonotype comes from a man aged 65 to 85 with acute or convalescent COVID-19. For the CDR3, the DNA is TGTGCCAGCAGCTTAGGGACAATGAGCACTGAAGCTTTCTTT. Encoded protein: CASSLGTMSTEAFF.